This record looks at one T cell receptor beta chain sequence and its context. The CDR3 extends over 13 amino acids. The V end was cut by 2 bases, the J end by 5 bases, with 9 bases between. Germline V gene sequence: CDR1 KGHSH, CDR2 LQKENI. The entry originates in a study of blood T cell repertoires in COVID-19. Here immunoSEQ multiplex PCR was the method, and the copy in TCRdb shows in-frame clones only, minus some. This table holds approximately 270,000 clones, 70% to 90% found once. The chain joins TRBV18 to TRBJ1-1; D perhaps matches TRBD1 (6 bases). This TCR came from a woman between 70 and 85 years old with acute or convalescent COVID-19. The sequenced material came from peripheral blood. This chain's CDR3 is CASSPTGRTEAFF. CDR3 DNA: TGTGCCAGCTCACCAACAGGGCGGACTGAAGCTTTCTTT.